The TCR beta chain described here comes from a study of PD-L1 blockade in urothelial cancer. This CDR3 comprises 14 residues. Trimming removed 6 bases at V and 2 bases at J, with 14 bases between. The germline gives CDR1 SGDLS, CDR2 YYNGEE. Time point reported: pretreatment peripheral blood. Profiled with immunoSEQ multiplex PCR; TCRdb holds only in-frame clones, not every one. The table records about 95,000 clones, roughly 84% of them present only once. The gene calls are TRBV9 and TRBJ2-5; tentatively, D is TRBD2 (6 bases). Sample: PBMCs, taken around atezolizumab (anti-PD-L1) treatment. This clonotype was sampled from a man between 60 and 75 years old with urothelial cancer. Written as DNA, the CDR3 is TGTGCCAGCACCACGGGAGCAGAGCAAGAGACCCAGTACTTC. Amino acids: CASTTGAEQETQYF.